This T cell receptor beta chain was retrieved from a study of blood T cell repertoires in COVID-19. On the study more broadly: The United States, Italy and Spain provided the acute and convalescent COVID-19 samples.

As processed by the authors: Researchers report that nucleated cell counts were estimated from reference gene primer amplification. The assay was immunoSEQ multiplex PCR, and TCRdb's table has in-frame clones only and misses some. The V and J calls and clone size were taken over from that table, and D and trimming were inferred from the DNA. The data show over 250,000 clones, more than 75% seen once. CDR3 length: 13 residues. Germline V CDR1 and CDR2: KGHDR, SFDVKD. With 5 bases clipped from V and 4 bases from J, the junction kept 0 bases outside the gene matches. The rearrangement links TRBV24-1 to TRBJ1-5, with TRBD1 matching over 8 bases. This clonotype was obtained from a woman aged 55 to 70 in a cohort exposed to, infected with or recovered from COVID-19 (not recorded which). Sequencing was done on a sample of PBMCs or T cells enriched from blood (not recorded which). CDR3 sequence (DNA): TGTGCCACCAGTGGGACAGGGAATCAGCCCCAGCATTTT. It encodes CATSGTGNQPQHF.